This T cell receptor beta chain comes out of a study of cytomegalovirus exposure and HLA in healthy donors. Across the study: The 95 to 150 validation repertoires, a later analysis reported, used the same platform as the approximately 670 first-cohort repertoires. General study points: It was reported that the classifier diagnosed cytomegalovirus status with high specificity and sensitivity in both the original and validation cohorts.

Germline assignment: CDR1 LNHDA and CDR2 SQIVND (reference sequence). V shed 4 bases and J 0 bases; nucleotides not matched to a gene: 5. This CDR3 spans 15 amino acids. Notes on this clone: The antigen is unknown.

The table came from immunoSEQ multiplex PCR; TCRdb's copy has only in-frame clones and leaves some out. This sample has about 360,000 clones, with 86% found just once. The donors were members of the validation cohort comprising roughly 130 subjects, separate from the roughly 730-subject first cohort. The V gene is TRBV19, the J gene TRBJ1-1; 7 bases align to TRBD1. Material: PBMCs. This sequence originates from a woman between 18 and 30 years old in good health and CMV-seronegative. The CDR3 coding sequence is TGTGCCAGTAGTACAGACAGGGCAATGAACACTGAAGCTTTCTTT. As protein: CASSTDRAMNTEAFF.